This T cell receptor (beta chain) was found in a study of OX40 agonist ivuxolimab in advanced cancers. Study as a whole: Cohort: about 80% men, mean age approximately 64, aged roughly 23 to 90. General observations from the study: On average, CD8+ T cells had more expanded clones than CD4+.

Here immunoSEQ multiplex PCR was the method, and the copy in TCRdb shows in-frame clones only, minus some. The data show 100,000 or so clones, 80% to 90% seen once. V shed 5 bases and J 8 bases; nucleotides not matched to a gene: 14. CDR3 size: 15 residues. Germline V gene sequence: CDR1 MDHEN, CDR2 SYDVKM. As concerns this clone: Its specificity is unknown.

The sample here was CD4+ or CD8+ T cells sorted from blood, taken in a trial of the OX40 agonist ivuxolimab. J is TRBJ1-2 and V is TRBV28; 7 bases map to TRBD1. The clonotype was recovered from an adult with an advanced solid tumor such as melanoma, head and neck, liver or kidney cancer. For the CDR3, the DNA is TGTGCCAGCAGTCCCGCCCCGGTGACAGGGAGCGGCTACACCTTC. It translates to CASSPAPVTGSGYTF.